The next 19 T cell receptor beta chains were all read from a single sample in a study of T-cell reconstitution after alpha-beta-depleted transplantation in children. Library preparation (for TCRbeta) was performed with unique molecular identifiers. TCRdb called the PCR reads again in MiXCR, with one record for every CDR3 protein. Of 250,000 to 400,000 distinct CDR3 sequences listed, roughly 21% are singletons. The specimen was PBMCs, mostly from graft donor cells, collected 180 days after TCRalphabeta/CD19-depleted stem cell transplant. The source of these receptors is a male patient between 5 and 17 years old who had a stem cell transplant for acute lymphoblastic leukemia, so the T cells may come from the graft donor.

This chain joins TRBV7-9 and TRBJ2-5, with D uncertain. Germline assignment: CDR1 SEHNR and CDR2 FQNEAQ (reference sequence). The length of the CDR3 is 14 residues. The ends were cut back, 6 bases at V and 1 base at J, with 12 bases in the middle. The CDR3: CASSTTWGQETQYF. DNA of the CDR3: TGTGCCAGCAGTACGACCTGGGGCCAAGAGACCCAGTACTTC.

V and J are TRBV4-1 and TRBJ2-7; weak D call: TRBD2 (6 bases). The CDR3 has 12 amino acids. Trimming removed 6 bases at V and 6 bases at J, with 12 bases between. CDR1 MGHRA and CDR2 YSYEKL come from the germline V gene. This chain's CDR3 is CASSHGGREQYF. CDR3 bases: TGCGCCAGCAGTCACGGGGGTCGCGAGCAGTACTTC.

The chain carries TRBV7-9 and TRBJ2-5; D ambiguous. The CDR3 is made up of 12 amino acids. V was pared by 6 bases and J by 2 bases, with 7 bases between. Germline CDR1 reads SEHNR; CDR2 reads FQNEAQ (reference sequence). For the CDR3, the DNA is TGTGCCAGCAGAGTAGGGCAAGAGACCCAGTACTTC. The encoded protein is CASRVGQETQYF. The variable domain in full, completed from reference TRBV7-9 and TRBJ2-5, reads DTGVSQNPRHKITKRGQNVTFRCDPISEHNRLYWYRQTLGQGPEFLTYFQNEAQLEKSRLLSDRFSAERPKGSFSTLEIQRTEQGDSAMYLCASRVGQETQYFGPGTRLLVL.

The chain has TRBV19 and TRBJ1-5; maybe TRBD1 (6 bases). V lost 5 bases and J 3 bases, leaving 14 bases between the germline ends. There are 15 residues in the CDR3. Germline V gene data show CDR1 as LNHDA and CDR2 as SQIVND (reference sequence). CDR3 in amino acids: CASSPQGPHNQPQHF. In DNA, the CDR3 is TGTGCCAGTAGTCCCCAGGGGCCCCACAATCAGCCCCAGCATTTT.

This chain joins TRBV27 and TRBJ1-5; D is undetermined. The CDR3 length is 15 residues. V gave up 3 bases and J gave up 4 bases, with 13 bases separating them. Germline V gives CDR1 MNHEY, CDR2 SMNVEV (reference sequence). The DNA for the CDR3 is TGTGCCAGCAGTTTTGCGGTTGGGGAAAATCAGCCCCAGCATTTT. It codes for CASSFAVGENQPQHF.

The rearrangement joins TRBV12-3 or TRBV12-4 to TRBJ2-1; D perhaps matches TRBD1 (6 bases). There are 18 residues in the CDR3. Between the trimmed V and J ends, which lost 0 bases and 1 base, there was a span of 16 bases. Here the CDR3 reads CASSLAGAAGQSYNEQFF. Written as DNA, the CDR3 is TGTGCCAGCAGTTTAGCGGGGGCGGCCGGTCAATCCTACAATGAGCAGTTCTTC.

This clonotype was found a few times. The genes are TRBV5-1 and TRBJ1-2; the D gene is possibly TRBD1 (6 bases). V lost 0 bases and J lost 11, with 29 bases in between. The CDR3 loop spans 18 amino acids. Germline V gene sequence: CDR1 SGHRS, CDR2 YFSETQ. Here the CDR3 DNA reads TGCGCCAGCAGCTTGGCCGGGGACACAAGTCCTCTTATTAGGGAGTACACCTTC. Protein: CASSLAGDTSPLIREYTF.

The rearrangement links TRBV20-1 to TRBJ2-1; D unclear. Looked up from germline, CDR1 is DFQATT and CDR2 is SNEGSKA (reference sequence). V dropped 0 bases and J dropped 5 bases, with 8 bases sitting between them. The CDR3 length is 13 residues. As DNA, the CDR3 is TGCAGTGCTAGAGATCCCTTCCACAATGAGCAGTTCTTC. Its translation is CSARDPFHNEQFF.

Regarding this clonotype: An end of the junction does not agree with germline; a read error may underlie this. The chain links TRBV29-1 to TRBJ2-7, with TRBD2 matching 7 bases. Per the germline V gene, CDR1 is SQVTM and CDR2 is ANQGSEA. The CDR3 is 13 amino acids. CDR3 DNA sequence: TGCGGCGTTGACGGGACGGGGGGTTACGAGCAGTACTTC. Translating gives CGVDGTGGYEQYF.

The V and J genes are TRBV28 and TRBJ2-3, with D possibly TRBD2 on 5 matching bases. Germline values: CDR1 MDHEN, CDR2 SYDVKM. CDR3 length: 15 residues. Trimming took off 6 bases at V and 0 bases at J, with 13 bases between the two ends. CDR3 DNA: TGTGCCAGCAGCCAAAGCGGTCCTAGCACAGATACGCAGTATTTT. It yields the protein CASSQSGPSTDTQYF.

This clonotype came up a few times. The chain joins TRBV29-1 to TRBJ2-6, with D perhaps TRBD1 (5 bases). CDR3 length: 17 amino acids. The V gene lost 6 bases and the J gene lost 0 bases, with 18 bases spanning the gap. Germline V gene data show CDR1 as SQVTM and CDR2 as ANQGSEA. CDR3 nucleotides: TGCAGCGTCCTAGAGGTGGACACAACCTCTGGGGCCAACGTCCTGACTTTC. This translates into CSVLEVDTTSGANVLTF.

The genes are TRBV20-1 and TRBJ2-4, with D unresolved. The V end lost 0 bases, the J end lost 0 bases, and 15 bases lay between the germline ends. Germline values: CDR1 DFQATT, CDR2 SNEGSKA (reference sequence). CDR3 length equals 17 residues. The CDR3 here is CSARERHSGRAKNIQYF. DNA for the CDR3: TGCAGTGCTAGAGAGCGGCATAGTGGGCGAGCCAAAAACATTCAGTACTTC.

The chain is built from TRBV15 and TRBJ1-5; 11 positions match TRBD1. The CDR3 extends over 16 amino acids. CDR1 and CDR2 (germline): LNHNV, YYDKDF (reference sequence). The V and J ends lost 0 bases and 7 bases, in that order; junction bases with no gene match: 5. The CDR3 nucleotides read TGTGCCACCAGCAGAGATTTAGGGGACAGGGGGCAGCCCCAGCATTTT. Translated: CATSRDLGDRGQPQHF.

This clonotype was seen a handful of times. The chain uses TRBV29-1 and TRBJ2-3, with TRBD2 matching over 13 bases. V trimming: 6 bases; J trimming: 7 bases; junction bases outside the gene matches: 16. Germline V gene lookup returns CDR1 SQVTM and CDR2 ANQGSEA. This CDR3 is 17 amino acids long. The CDR3 coding sequence is TGCAGCGTATCAACCGTGGGACTAGCGGGAACGGGATATACGCAGTATTTT. It translates to CSVSTVGLAGTGYTQYF.

In the case of this clonotype: Germline and junction disagree at one end, which may indicate a read error. The V gene is TRBV9, the J gene TRBJ1-1, with 11 bases fitting TRBD1. Germline CDR1 and CDR2: SGDLS and YYNGEE. This CDR3 region has 16 residues. The CDR3 bases are TGTGCCAGCAGCGTAGCCCCAACCGGACAGGGGGCTGAAGCTTTATTT. Translating it yields CASSVAPTGQGAEALF.

The chain combines TRBV6-5 with TRBJ1-5; no firm D call. From germline, CDR1 is MNHEY and CDR2 SVGAGI. V gave up 1 base and J gave up 12 bases, with 16 bases separating them. There are 14 residues in the CDR3. CDR3 bases: TGTGCCAGCAGTTACTTATTCAAGGATAGCGTCCAGCATTTT. Protein product: CASSYLFKDSVQHF.

This clonotype has just one count. The chain combines TRBV10-1 with TRBJ2-1; D unresolved. Looked up from germline, CDR1 is WNHNN and CDR2 is SYGVQD (reference sequence). This CDR3 comprises 15 residues. In DNA form, the CDR3 reads TGCGCTTTGGGCAACGCTACCCCTTTATACAATGAGCAGTTCTTC. This gives the protein CALGNATPLYNEQFF.

This clonotype was picked up a small number of times. The V call is TRBV25-1, the J call TRBJ2-5; D unclear. Germline V gene lookup returns CDR1 MGHDK and CDR2 SYGVNS. V dropped 0 bases and J dropped 5 bases, with 4 bases sitting between them. CDR3 length equals 12 residues. CDR3 residues: CASSEYSETQYF. Written as DNA, the CDR3 is TGTGCCAGCAGTGAATATAGCGAGACCCAGTACTTC.

This chain uses TRBV9 with TRBJ1-5; D not resolved. Trimming took off 4 bases at V and 11 bases at J, with 16 bases between the two ends. This CDR3 is 13 amino acids long. Germline-derived CDR1 and CDR2 are SGDLS and YYNGEE. The CDR3 sequence: CASSTTSVGTQHF. Written as DNA, the CDR3 is TGTGCCAGCAGCACCACTTCCGTGGGGACCCAGCATTTT.